Presented here are 16 T cell receptor beta chains from one specimen sequenced in a study of T-cell memory formation after mild COVID-19. TCRdb itself ran the 5' RACE reads through MiXCR, one entry per CDR3 protein. The data show about 68,000 distinct CDR3 sequences, approximately 16% seen once. The sequenced sample consisted of PBMCs or a T cell subset sorted from them (not recorded which). These TCRs come from an adult woman who had mild COVID-19 (a few samples of this study predate the infection). Cell type and time point are not known.

This clonotype was seen a few times. The chain joins TRBV27 to TRBJ2-5, with D tentatively TRBD2 (6 bases). V was pared by 0 bases and J by 2 bases, with 16 bases between. CDR1 and CDR2 (germline): MNHEY, SMNVEV (reference sequence). The CDR3 runs to 17 residues. CDR3 DNA: TGTGCCAGCAGTTTATCGCGGGGAGGCTGGGGGCAAGAGACCCAGTACTTC. It specifies CASSLSRGGWGQETQYF.

This chain connects TRBV6-2 or TRBV6-3 to TRBJ2-2, with D perhaps matching TRBD1 or TRBD2 (5 bases each). Germline V lookup: CDR1 MNHEY, CDR2 SVGEGT. Trimming pared 2 bases from V and 7 bases from J, leaving 8 bases between. The CDR3 loop spans 13 amino acids. CDR3 sequence reads: CASSYGGHGELFF. The CDR3 DNA reads TGTGCCAGCAGTTACGGGGGTCACGGGGAGCTGTTTTTT.

The J gene is TRBJ1-5, the V gene TRBV7-9; D not certain. The CDR3 contains 14 residues. Germline V CDR1 and CDR2: SEHNR, FQNEAQ (reference sequence). V gave up 6 bases and J gave up 7 bases, with 16 bases separating them. The CDR3 here is CASSPINFKQPQHF. The CDR3 region has the DNA TGTGCCAGCAGTCCGATCAATTTCAAACAGCCCCAGCATTTT.

This clonotype turned up a few times. This rearrangement joins TRBV7-9 to TRBJ2-7; 11 positions agree with TRBD2. Germline CDR1 and CDR2: SEHNR and FQNEAQ (reference sequence). J was trimmed by 5 bases and V by 2 bases; bases with no gene match: 2. The CDR3 runs 14 residues. The DNA of the CDR3 is TGTGCCAGCAGCTTACTAGCGGGGGGCAACGAGCAGTACTTC. This translates into CASSLLAGGNEQYF.

The V and J genes are TRBV7-6 and TRBJ2-5, with 11 bases aligning to TRBD2. Trimming at V came to 6 bases and at J to 5 bases, leaving 14 bases not matched to a gene. The CDR3 totals 17 residues. Germline CDR1 and CDR2: SGHVS and FNYEAQ. The CDR3 DNA reads as TGTGCCAGCAGTTCCGGACTAGCGGGCCCTAGTGTGGAGACCCAGTACTTC. Its protein is CASSSGLAGPSVETQYF.

This clonotype was seen a handful of times. This sequence joins TRBV29-1 and TRBJ2-2, with D hard to call. Germline V lookup: CDR1 SQVTM, CDR2 ANQGSEA. Deletions cut 7 bases from V and 0 bases from J, with 9 bases between. The CDR3 consists of 13 residues. The CDR3 region is CSGTEANTGELFF. The DNA of the CDR3 is TGCAGCGGAACAGAGGCGAACACCGGGGAGCTGTTTTTT.

The chain links TRBV10-3 to TRBJ2-1, with unresolved D. CDR3 length equals 14 residues. V was cut by 3 bases and J by 8 bases, with 14 bases left in between. CDR1 and CDR2 from the germline V gene are ENHRY and SYGVKD. CDR3 region: CAISEYGPNYEQFF. The CDR3 DNA sequence: TGTGCCATCAGTGAATACGGGCCTAACTATGAGCAGTTCTTC.

J is TRBJ2-7 and V is TRBV20-1; 9 bases agree with TRBD1. V was clipped by 4 bases and J by 2 bases; unmatched bases: 6. Germline-derived CDR1 and CDR2 are DFQATT and SNEGSKA (reference sequence). This CDR3 region has 14 residues. CDR3 nucleotide sequence: TGCAGTGCTACGGGCGGGACAGGGACCTACGAGCAGTACTTC. This translates into CSATGGTGTYEQYF.

In its sample, this clonotype was seen once. V gene TRBV20-1 combines with J gene TRBJ1-1; 9 positions agree with TRBD1. Germline loops: CDR1 DFQATT, CDR2 SNEGSKA (reference sequence). CDR3 length: 17 amino acids. V was pared by 0 bases and J by 0 bases, with 8 bases of the junction left unmatched. The CDR3 DNA reads TGCAGTGCTAGAGAAGCGGGACAGGGCCGGGTGAACACTGAAGCTTTCTTT. It specifies CSAREAGQGRVNTEAFF.

This chain connects TRBV9 to TRBJ2-3; 7 nucleotides agree with TRBD2. The CDR3 loop spans 18 amino acids. CDR1 is SGDLS, CDR2 YYNGEE, per germline. The J segment lost 2 bases and the V segment lost 0 bases, leaving 12 bases of the junction unmatched. The chain's CDR3 is CASSVGGKASGFTDTQYF. For the CDR3, the DNA is TGTGCCAGCAGCGTAGGGGGGAAGGCTAGCGGATTCACAGATACGCAGTATTTT.

This clonotype occurred a few times. The CDR3 coding sequence is TGTGCCAGCAGCTTAGGGACTGCCGGGGAGCTGTTTTTT. This codes for CASSLGTAGELFF. The V and J genes are TRBV7-8 and TRBJ2-2; TRBD2 might be the D (5 bases). CDR1 is SGHVS and CDR2 is FQNEAQ in the germline V gene. V gave up 1 base and J gave up 6 bases, with 6 bases separating them. The CDR3 sequence is 13 residues long.

This clonotype turned up a few times. The rearrangement links TRBV7-3 to TRBJ2-1; 14 positions match TRBD2. The CDR3 runs 16 residues. V was pared by 5 bases and J by 4 bases, with 4 bases of the junction left unmatched. The V gene's germline CDR1 is SGHTA and CDR2 FQGTGA. The CDR3 region is CASSIGLAGGYNEQFF. The CDR3 DNA reads TGTGCCAGCAGCATCGGACTAGCGGGGGGATACAATGAGCAGTTCTTC.

The chain links TRBV6-5 to TRBJ1-1, with a possible D match to TRBD1 (5 bases). From germline, CDR1 is MNHEY and CDR2 SVGAGI. Between the trimmed V and J ends, which lost 5 bases and 1 base, there was a span of 17 bases. CDR3 size: 16 residues. Here the CDR3 reads CASSEGSGRSNTEAFF. Written as DNA, the CDR3 is TGTGCCAGCAGTGAGGGCTCGGGACGGTCGAACACTGAAGCTTTCTTT.

The table lists this clonotype with a few counts. V is TRBV29-1 and J is TRBJ1-2; D is uncertain. The ends were cut back, 0 bases at V and 2 bases at J, with 10 bases in the middle. This CDR3 is 14 amino acids long. Germline-derived CDR1 and CDR2 are SQVTM and ANQGSEA. CDR3 protein: CSVEDRGGNYGYTF. As DNA, the CDR3 is TGCAGCGTTGAAGATCGGGGAGGGAACTATGGCTACACCTTC.

This clonotype was counted only a few times. The chain combines TRBV10-3 with TRBJ2-3; D unclear. Trimming stripped 11 bases from V and 3 bases from J, with 15 bases between. Germline V lookup: CDR1 ENHRY, CDR2 SYGVKD. This CDR3 has 13 residues. CDR3 sequence reads: CAAGEADTDTQYF. Written as DNA, the CDR3 is TGTGCCGCCGGAGAGGCTGATACAGATACGCAGTATTTT.

This chain uses TRBV20-1 with TRBJ2-7; 8 bases agree with TRBD2. With V trimmed by 6 bases and J by 2 bases, 6 bases remained unmatched. This CDR3 contains 13 residues. Looked up from germline, CDR1 is DFQATT and CDR2 is SNEGSKA (reference sequence). The CDR3 region is CSAFSGATYEQYF. As DNA, the CDR3 is TGCAGTGCCTTTAGCGGGGCAACCTACGAGCAGTACTTC.